The clone carrying this TCR beta chain occurred a few times. The data stem from a study of T cells after yellow fever vaccination. The wider study: Any fraction with a low cell number was prepared using SMART-Seq v4 Ultra Low Input.

A 5'RACE template-switching step, the method used to make TCR cDNA, added a universal primer site and UMIs. A single record per CDR3 protein comes from TCRdb applying MiXCR to the 5' RACE reads. The data hold around 340,000 distinct CDR3 sequences, with roughly 9.4% observed a single time. The sequence came from a man between 18 and 29 years old who received the YFV17D yellow fever vaccine. This specimen was PBMCs, taken on the day of the first yellow fever vaccination.

The CDR3 protein is CASGTGNQPQHF. In nucleotides, the CDR3 is TGTGCCAGCGGGACAGGGAATCAGCCCCAGCATTTT. The V gene is TRBV28, the J gene TRBJ1-5, with 9 bases lining up with TRBD1. CDR1 MDHEN and CDR2 SYDVKM come from the germline V gene. The CDR3 has 12 residues. V lost 8 bases to trimming and J lost 4 bases; unmatched junction nucleotides: 0.